The entry below gives a single T cell receptor beta chain sequence along with its context. What it recognizes is unknown. The protocol was immunoSEQ multiplex PCR, while the TCRdb copy is restricted to in-frame clones and leaves out a portion. The profile shows 15,000 to 19,000 clones, about 90% of them singletons. This entry belongs to a study of STAT3 mutations in large granular lymphocyte leukemia. Regarding the study as a whole: Every T-LGLL patient had at least one immunodominant TCRbeta clonotype.

What was sequenced was peripheral blood mononuclear cells. This receptor was taken from a woman between 50 and 59 years old with T-cell large granular lymphocyte leukemia. Some clones in this sample may be carry-over from other donors' samples.

In DNA, the CDR3 is TGTGCCAGCTCACCAGACAGGAAGAACACTGAAGCTTTCTTT. It is translated as CASSPDRKNTEAFF. The V call is TRBV18, the J call TRBJ1-1; TRBD1 might be the D (6 bases). CDR3 length equals 14 residues. V shed 2 bases and J shed 1 base, with 8 bases lying between them. In germline, CDR1 is KGHSH, CDR2 LQKENI.